The 18 T cell receptor beta chains given below trace back to one sample, sequenced in a study of shared clonotypes between healthy human individuals. Sequenced by immunoSEQ multiplex PCR; TCRdb stores in-frame clones only, minus some. The data hold roughly 410,000 clones, with just over 95% observed a single time. Sequenced input: memory CD8+ T cells sorted from blood. Subset here: CD45RO+ cells pooled with CCR7-negative TemRA cells. These receptors came from a man aged 25-45 years in good health.

The chain links TRBV28 to TRBJ1-1; D call uncertain. The CDR3 spans 13 residues. The germline V and J ends were trimmed by 6 bases and 0 bases, with 8 bases remaining between them. Germline CDR1 MDHEN, CDR2 SYDVKM. CDR3 DNA sequence: TGTGCCAGCAGGCCCACGGTGAACACTGAAGCTTTCTTT. It translates to CASRPTVNTEAFF.

On this clone itself: This CDR3 is also generated by other DNA sequences in the sample. This chain links TRBV19 with TRBJ2-7; 11 bases map to TRBD2. V trimming: 9 bases; J trimming: 4 bases; junction bases outside the gene matches: 2. The CDR3 extends over 12 amino acids. Looked up from germline, CDR1 is LNHDA and CDR2 is SQIVND (reference sequence). The CDR3 sequence: CASGTSGYEQYF. The CDR3 nucleotides are TGTGCCAGCGGGACTAGCGGTTACGAGCAGTACTTC.

The rearrangement uses TRBV25-1 and TRBJ1-2; D unresolved. The CDR3 length is 12 residues. V lost 4 bases and J 4 bases, leaving 7 bases between the germline ends. In germline, CDR1 is MGHDK, CDR2 SYGVNS. The CDR3 nucleotides read TGTGCCAGCAGTGGCAGGCCCTATGGCTACACCTTC. Translated: CASSGRPYGYTF.

This clone occurred once. The chain links TRBV6-5 to TRBJ1-5; 8 nucleotides agree with TRBD1. Trimming took 6 bases from V and 5 from J; bases not matched to a gene: 3. The CDR3 spans 13 residues. The germline V gene has CDR1 MNHEY and CDR2 SVGAGI. The CDR3, as DNA: TGTGCCAGCAGCGGGACAGGCCATCAGCCCCAGCATTTT. Amino acid sequence: CASSGTGHQPQHF.

The V gene is TRBV6-5, the J gene TRBJ1-1; TRBD1 agrees at 7 bases. Germline CDR1 is MNHEY and CDR2 is SVGAGI. This CDR3 has 13 residues. V lost 5 bases to trimming and J lost 4 bases; unmatched junction nucleotides: 4. The CDR3 region has the DNA TGTGCCAGCAGTCGACAGGGAGGCACTGAAGCTTTCTTT. Encoded protein: CASSRQGGTEAFF.

The V gene is TRBV4-2, the J gene TRBJ2-3; 10 positions match TRBD2. With 4 bases clipped from V and 6 bases from J, the junction kept 7 bases outside the gene matches. Per germline, CDR1 LGHNA and CDR2 YNFKEQ. The CDR3 runs 15 residues. CDR3 nucleotide sequence: TGTGCCAGCAGCCGAGCGGGAGGGCCGATGGATACGCAGTATTTT. The encoded protein is CASSRAGGPMDTQYF.

This clone came up once. This rearrangement joins TRBV15 to TRBJ2-5; tentative D call: TRBD1 (5 bases). V was pared by 2 bases and J by 2 bases, with 9 bases between. Germline V gene lookup returns CDR1 LNHNV and CDR2 YYDKDF (reference sequence). CDR3 size: 14 residues. CDR3 DNA: TGTGCCACCAGCAGAAACAGGAATCAAGAGACCCAGTACTTC. Translation gives CATSRNRNQETQYF.

In regard to this clone: The sample holds other DNA sequences that translate to the same CDR3. The rearrangement links TRBV11-1 to TRBJ2-7, with 7 positions matching TRBD1. CDR1 and CDR2 (germline): SGHAT, FQDESV (reference sequence). Trimming cost V 0 bases and J 2 bases; bases outside gene matches: 1. CDR3 size: 14 residues. In nucleotides, the CDR3 is TGTGCCAGCAGCTTAGCCGGGACAGCCTACGAGCAGTACTTC. Residues: CASSLAGTAYEQYF.

The chain is built from TRBV5-6 and TRBJ1-1; no clear D gene. The V end was cut by 2 bases, the J end by 2 bases, with 1 base between. CDR1 is SGHDT, CDR2 YYEEEE, per germline. The CDR3 contains 11 residues. The chain's CDR3 is CASSFNTEAFF. CDR3 bases: TGTGCCAGCAGCTTTAACACTGAAGCTTTCTTT. Drawing the rest from reference TRBV5-6 and TRBJ1-1, the complete variable domain is DAGVTQSPTHLIKTRGQQVTLRCSPKSGHDTVSWYQQALGQGPQFIFQYYEEEERQRGNFPDRFSGHQFPNYSSELNVNALLLGDSALYLCASSFNTEAFFGQGTRLTVV.

The chain recombines TRBV21-1 with TRBJ2-4; the DNA was not compared with TRBD2, the D call given in the table. TRBV21-1 is deemed a pseudogene. The CDR3 runs to 16 residues. CDR3 nucleotides: TGTGCCAGCAGCAAAGGGACTAGCGGGAGTAAAAACATTCAGTACTTC. Its translation: CASSKGTSGSKNIQYF.

The V and J genes are TRBV5-6 and TRBJ1-5; 10 nucleotides line up with TRBD1. V lost 3 bases to trimming and J lost 7 bases; unmatched junction nucleotides: 7. Germline lookup yields CDR1 SGHDT and CDR2 YYEEEE. The CDR3 runs to 15 residues. CDR3 nucleotides: TGTGCCAGCAGCTATGGACAGGGGGTGGTGCAGCCCCAGCATTTT. It translates to CASSYGQGVVQPQHF.

This clone came up a few times. V gene TRBV30 combines with J gene TRBJ2-5; D is perhaps TRBD1 (6 bases). V lost 3 bases to trimming and J lost 3 bases, with 14 bases between them. CDR1 GTSNPN and CDR2 SVGIG come from the germline V gene (reference sequence). This CDR3 spans 14 amino acids. The CDR3 DNA is TGTGCCTGGAGCGACGGGACATCCAAAGAGACCCAGTACTTC. This codes for CAWSDGTSKETQYF. Full variable domain (outside the CDR3, taken from reference TRBV30 and TRBJ2-5): SQTIHQWPATLVQPVGSPLSLECTVEGTSNPNLYWYRQAAGRGLQLLFYSVGIGQISSEVPQNLSASRPQDRQFILSSKKLLLSDSGFYLCAWSDGTSKETQYFGPGTRLLVL.

V gene TRBV6-5 combines with J gene TRBJ2-5; 11 nucleotides line up with TRBD2. The length of the CDR3 is 16 residues. Trimming took 4 bases from V and 2 from J; bases not matched to a gene: 6. Germline CDR1 reads MNHEY; CDR2 reads SVGAGI. The CDR3 DNA reads TGTGCCAGCAGTTCCCTAGCGGGAGGAACTCAAGAGACCCAGTACTTC. Its protein is CASSSLAGGTQETQYF.

The V and J genes are TRBV10-3 and TRBJ2-3; D is unresolved. The CDR3 covers 11 residues. Germline values: CDR1 ENHRY, CDR2 SYGVKD. The germline V and J ends were trimmed by 4 bases and 3 bases, with 2 bases remaining between them. CDR3 sequence reads: CAISVTDTQYF. The CDR3 region has the DNA TGTGCCATCAGTGTTACAGATACGCAGTATTTT.

This sequence joins TRBV7-9 and TRBJ1-2, with D possibly TRBD1 on 6 matching bases. V lost 5 bases to trimming and J lost 5 bases, with 12 bases between them. Per the germline V gene, CDR1 is SEHNR and CDR2 is FQNEAQ (reference sequence). This CDR3 has 13 residues. This chain's CDR3 is CASSRTGLYGYTF. The CDR3 DNA reads TGTGCCAGCAGCCGAACAGGGTTGTATGGCTACACCTTC.

The chain couples TRBV11-2 to TRBJ1-3; possibly TRBD1 for D (5 bases). Between the trimmed V and J ends, which lost 5 bases and 4 bases, there was a span of 9 bases. Germline V gene lookup returns CDR1 SGHAT and CDR2 FQNNGV. The CDR3 totals 13 residues. Here the CDR3 DNA reads TGTGCCAGCAGCACAGGACTGGGAAACACCATATATTTT. Protein: CASSTGLGNTIYF.

The chain is built from TRBV6-5 and TRBJ2-5; possible D gene TRBD1, 7 bases. Germline CDR1 MNHEY, CDR2 SVGAGI. The ends were cut back, 6 bases at V and 1 base at J, with 12 bases in the middle. The CDR3 has 14 amino acids. The DNA for the CDR3 is TGTGCCAGCAGCGCGGGACAGCTCCAAGAGACCCAGTACTTC. Translated, it gives CASSAGQLQETQYF.

The chain recombines TRBV28 with TRBJ1-2, with a tentative D call TRBD1 (6 bases). The CDR3 totals 15 residues. Germline CDR1 reads MDHEN; CDR2 reads SYDVKM. Trimming took off 7 bases at V and 4 bases at J, with 19 bases between the two ends. The CDR3 spells CASNWQGSTGYGYTF. CDR3 coding DNA: TGTGCCAGCAATTGGCAGGGGAGTACGGGCTATGGCTACACCTTC.